This T cell receptor beta chain came from a study of blood T cell repertoires in COVID-19. The overall study: The origin of the acute and convalescent COVID-19 samples was the United States, Italy and Spain. PBMCs, B-cell-depleted T cells, or T cells were the source of the cDNA or gDNA that made up the material.

The V and J ends lost 8 bases and 5 bases, in that order; junction bases with no gene match: 14. The CDR3 is 15 residues long. From germline, CDR1 is SGHTA and CDR2 FQGNSA. Original processing notes: Amplifying reference gene primers gave estimates of nucleated cell counts. Here immunoSEQ multiplex PCR was the method, and the copy in TCRdb shows in-frame clones only, minus some. The DNA gave D and trimming, while V, J and clone size come from that table. Of 200,000 to 300,000 clones detected, 84% appear once; the ten largest clones hold 1.5% to 1.7%. The rearrangement uses TRBV7-2 and TRBJ1-2, with TRBD1 matching 7 bases. The sample taken for sequencing was peripheral blood. The TCR sequence derives from a woman aged 40 to 50 who had recovered from COVID-19. CDR3 nucleotide sequence: TGTGCCAGCGGGGGTTTTGGGACAGACATTTATGGCTACACCTTC. This codes for CASGGFGTDIYGYTF.